These 15 T cell receptor beta chains were all obtained from the same sample, sequenced in a study of blood T cell repertoires in COVID-19. Clones were read by immunoSEQ multiplex PCR, and TCRdb kept only the in-frame ones, dropping some. The sample contains about 320,000 clones, around nine tenths of which appear only once. Material for sequencing was peripheral blood. The source of these receptors is a woman aged 25 to 39 with COVID-19, enrolled during active disease.

The rearrangement uses TRBV10-2 and TRBJ2-7, with D hard to call. The CDR3 is made up of 15 amino acids. Germline CDR1 is WSHSY and CDR2 is SAAADI. V lost 7 bases and J lost 0, with 16 bases in between. Here the CDR3 reads CASTVILQASYEQYF. CDR3 in DNA: TGCGCCAGCACTGTCATCCTTCAGGCCTCCTACGAGCAGTACTTC.

This clone was recorded a few times. This rearrangement joins TRBV11-3 to TRBJ2-3, with a weak D call TRBD2 (7 bases). Deletions cut 5 bases from V and 4 bases from J, with 16 bases between. CDR3 length: 15 residues. Germline CDR1 and CDR2: SGHNT and YENEEA. CDR3 in DNA: TGTGCCAGCAGCCCCCATGGGGGGGCCCCAGATACGCAGTATTTT. This translates into CASSPHGGAPDTQYF.

The chain links TRBV5-4 to TRBJ1-1; D perhaps matches TRBD1 (6 bases). Germline V gene data show CDR1 as SGHNT and CDR2 as YYREEE (reference sequence). CDR3 length equals 14 residues. V was trimmed by 6 bases and J by 1 base, leaving 13 bases between them. The CDR3 reads CASTRGGENTEAFF. The CDR3 nucleotides read TGTGCCAGCACCCGAGGGGGGGAGAACACTGAAGCTTTCTTT.

The chain is built from TRBV7-6 and TRBJ2-2, with D maybe TRBD2 (7 bases). The CDR3 is 16 amino acids. The V gene's germline CDR1 is SGHVS and CDR2 FNYEAQ. Trimming took 8 bases from V and 3 from J, leaving 19 bases between them. This CDR3 reads CASSPEGGVYTGELFF. CDR3 DNA sequence: TGTGCCAGCTCCCCAGAGGGGGGGGTCTACACCGGGGAGCTGTTTTTT.

The J gene is TRBJ2-1, the V gene TRBV6-5; 7 bases line up with TRBD1. V shed 6 bases, J shed 0 bases, and the junction held 2 bases outside the gene matches. CDR3 size: 14 residues. Looked up from germline, CDR1 is MNHEY and CDR2 is SVGAGI. DNA for the CDR3: TGTGCCAGCAGCACAGGGGACTCCTACAATGAGCAGTTCTTC. This codes for CASSTGDSYNEQFF.

This chain joins TRBV27 and TRBJ1-1; possible D gene TRBD1, 6 bases. The CDR3 totals 15 residues. In germline, CDR1 is MNHEY, CDR2 SMNVEV (reference sequence). Deletions cut 7 bases from V and 0 bases from J, with 15 bases between. CDR3 DNA: TGTGCCAGCATTCTATCAAGGGGGTTGAACACTGAAGCTTTCTTT. Amino acids: CASILSRGLNTEAFF.

This chain links TRBV14 with TRBJ2-7; 7 bases are shared with TRBD2. The trim removed 4 bases at V and 0 bases at J, leaving 9 bases unmatched. The CDR3 length is 16 residues. The V gene's germline CDR1 is SGHDN and CDR2 FVKESK. The DNA for the CDR3 is TGTGCCAGCAGCCGCCAAGGGCGGGGGACCTCCTACGAGCAGTACTTC. Amino acids: CASSRQGRGTSYEQYF.

For the CDR3, the DNA is TGCGCCAGCAGCTTGGAGCTCCAAAGCTCCTACAATGAGCAGTTCTTC. Translation: CASSLELQSSYNEQFF. V and J are TRBV5-1 and TRBJ2-1; D unclear. Germline V gene lookup returns CDR1 SGHRS and CDR2 YFSETQ. The CDR3 is 16 residues long. Trimming cost V 0 bases and J 0 bases, with 10 bases left between them. Looking up the rest from reference TRBV5-1 and TRBJ2-1 gives the full variable domain: KAGVTQTPRYLIKTRGQQVTLSCSPISGHRSVSWYQQTPGQGLQFLFEYFSETQRNKGNFPGRFSGRQFSNSRSEMNVSTLELGDSALYLCASSLELQSSYNEQFFGPGTRLTVL.

This clone was observed a handful of times. The chain is built from TRBV6-5 and TRBJ1-1; tentative D call: TRBD1 (6 bases). CDR1 MNHEY and CDR2 SVGAGI come from the germline V gene. The CDR3 length is 12 residues. V was shortened by 8 bases and J by 7 bases, with 14 bases between the two germline ends. As DNA, the CDR3 is TGTGCCAGCGTTGGGGGCGAGAGTGAAGCTTTCTTT. It specifies CASVGGESEAFF.

The genes are TRBV19 and TRBJ2-1, with 8 bases that match TRBD1. The ends lost 1 base at V and 6 bases at J; junction bases unmatched: 5. This CDR3 is 15 amino acids long. From germline, CDR1 is LNHDA and CDR2 SQIVND (reference sequence). The CDR3 DNA is TGTGCCAGTAGTATAGTTGGTACAGGGGGCAATGAGCAGTTCTTC. Encoded protein: CASSIVGTGGNEQFF.

The rearrangement links TRBV18 to TRBJ1-1, with 8 bases matching TRBD1. After removal of 4 bases from V and 4 bases from J, the junction contained 2 bases not matched to a gene. CDR3 size: 13 residues. Germline V gives CDR1 KGHSH, CDR2 LQKENI. The CDR3 loop is CASSRTGSTEAFF. CDR3 in DNA: TGTGCCAGCTCACGGACAGGGAGCACTGAAGCTTTCTTT.

V usage is TRBV28 and J usage is TRBJ2-5; the match to TRBD2 covers 8 bases. Germline V gene data show CDR1 as MDHEN and CDR2 as SYDVKM. V shed 5 bases and J 2 bases; nucleotides not matched to a gene: 10. This CDR3 has 16 residues. The CDR3 is CASSRPGGGLQETQYF. CDR3 DNA: TGTGCCAGCAGTCGCCCGGGCGGGGGGCTACAAGAGACCCAGTACTTC.

The chain uses TRBV18 and TRBJ1-3; 8 bases are a match to TRBD1. This CDR3 spans 13 amino acids. Germline CDR1 and CDR2: KGHSH and LQKENI. V shed 6 bases and J 4 bases; nucleotides not matched to a gene: 2. The CDR3 sequence: CASSRGPGNTIYF. The CDR3 DNA follows: TGTGCCAGCTCCAGGGGGCCCGGAAACACCATATATTTT.

This rearrangement joins TRBV27 to TRBJ2-2, with 9 nucleotides matching TRBD1. With 3 bases clipped from V and 7 bases from J, the junction kept 9 bases outside the gene matches. The CDR3 has 16 amino acids. Germline V gene data show CDR1 as MNHEY and CDR2 as SMNVEV (reference sequence). CDR3 sequence (DNA): TGTGCCAGCAGTTTGGCTGGACAGGGGATTAACGGGGAGCTGTTTTTT. Translated: CASSLAGQGINGELFF.

This clone was detected once. The genes are TRBV19 and TRBJ1-2, with D tentatively TRBD1 (5 bases). In germline, CDR1 is LNHDA, CDR2 SQIVND (reference sequence). The V gene lost 5 bases and the J gene lost 11 bases, with 9 bases spanning the gap. The CDR3 runs to 10 residues. The CDR3 is CASSWGQYTF. The CDR3 nucleotides read TGTGCCAGTAGTTGGGGCCAGTACACCTTC. Filled out from reference TRBV19 and TRBJ1-2, the complete variable domain reads DGGITQSPKYLFRKEGQNVTLSCEQNLNHDAMYWYRQDPGQGLRLIYYSQIVNDFQKGDIAEGYSVSREKKESFPLTVTSAQKNPTAFYLCASSWGQYTFGSGTRLTVV.